Listed below are T cell receptor beta chains from one sample, sequenced in a study of STAT5B mutations in CD4+ large granular lymphocyte leukemia. The assay was immunoSEQ multiplex PCR, and TCRdb's table has in-frame clones only and misses some. The sample has under 40,000 clones, more than 75% seen once. The sequenced sample was CD4+ T cells from blood buffy coats. These receptors were obtained from a human donor in good health. CDR3s include the opening cysteine and the closing phenylalanine or tryptophan. The D gene is left open where the match is weak. Clone size is given for some rows only: seen once, a few or many times, or a class if the clone is expanded.

V,size,D,J,DNA,CDR3
TRBV5-1,.,.,TRBJ2-1,TGCGCCAGCAGCTCCGGGGAGTATCACTACAATGAGCAGTTCTTC,CASSSGEYHYNEQFF
TRBV19,once,.,TRBJ2-7,TGTGCCAGTAGTGAGACAGGTTCTTCCTACGAGCAGTACTTC,CASSETGSSYEQYF
TRBV7-9,.,TRBD1,TRBJ1-4,TGTGCCAGCAGCCGAGGGACAGGGATTGAAAAACTGTTTTTT,CASSRGTGIEKLFF
TRBV30,.,.,TRBJ1-2,TGTGCCTGTGACGCCGGGAGAAACTATGGCTACACCTTC,CACDAGRNYGYTF
TRBV5-4,once,.,TRBJ2-1,TGTGCCAGCAGCCGTCAATCCCTAGTGGCCTACAATGAGCAGTTCTTC,CASSRQSLVAYNEQFF
TRBV29-1,.,TRBD1,TRBJ1-5,TGCAGCGTCCGAAGGGGGACAGGGAGCAATCAGCCCCAGCATTTT,CSVRRGTGSNQPQHF
TRBV4-2,.,TRBD1,TRBJ2-2,TGTGCCAGCAGCCAAGATCGGGCGTCCAGGGGGCAGGGGGAGCTGTTTTTT,CASSQDRASRGQGELFF
TRBV19,.,.,TRBJ1-2,TGTGCCAGTAGTATCCTTGGCGGCTCTAACTATGGCTACACCTTC,CASSILGGSNYGYTF
TRBV2,.,.,TRBJ2-5,TGTGCCAGCGGGCGGACGGAGAATCAAGAGACCCAGTACTTC,CASGRTENQETQYF
TRBV7-9,.,TRBD2,TRBJ2-3,TGTGCCAGCAGCCCCGGGGAGCGGGAATCGTATTTT,CASSPGERESYF
TRBV28,.,.,TRBJ1-1,TGTGCCAGCAGTCCAAACCACGGGGGAGTCACTGAAGCTTTCTTT,CASSPNHGGVTEAFF
TRBV6-6,few,.,TRBJ1-1,TGTGCCAGCAGGGACTTGGGGATGAACACTGAAGCTTTCTTT,CASRDLGMNTEAFF
TRBV15,.,.,TRBJ2-3,TGTGCCACCAGCAGAGGTGACGGGGATACGCAGTATTTT,CATSRGDGDTQYF
TRBV6-5,once,.,TRBJ2-5,TGTGCCAGCAGTTACTCGTGGGGCAGAGAAGAGACCCAGTACTTC,CASSYSWGREETQYF
TRBV30,.,.,TRBJ1-5,TGTGCCTGGAACGGAAATAGCAATCAGCCCCAGCATTTT,CAWNGNSNQPQHF
TRBV28,few,.,TRBJ1-2,TGTGCCAGCAGTTTTAACAGCGGCTATGGCTACACCTTC,CASSFNSGYGYTF
TRBV29-1,.,TRBD1,TRBJ1-1,TGCAGCGTCGTAACAGGGGCCACTGAAGCTTTCTTT,CSVVTGATEAFF
TRBV15,.,TRBD1,TRBJ1-2,TGTGCCACCAGCAGGGACAGGGGGCAAAACTATGGCTACACCTTC,CATSRDRGQNYGYTF
TRBV7-9,medium-sized,TRBD1,TRBJ1-1,TGTGCCAGCAGCTTAGCAGGACAGGGAATTGCTGAAGCTTTCTTT,CASSLAGQGIAEAFF
TRBV5-1,few,.,TRBJ2-2,TGCGCCAGCAGCTTGGTGCAGAACACCGGGGAGCTGTTTTTT,CASSLVQNTGELFF
TRBV7-9,.,.,TRBJ2-4,TGTGCCGGAGAGGGGAGAAACATTCAGTACTTC,CAGEGRNIQYF
TRBV9,.,.,TRBJ1-2,TGTGCCAGCAGCGTAGGGGGCCTCTTCATCGGCGGCTACACCTTC,CASSVGGLFIGGYTF
TRBV6-1,few,.,TRBJ1-1,TGTGCCAGCAGCCGTTCGAACACTGAAGCTTTCTTT,CASSRSNTEAFF
TRBV11-3,.,TRBD1,TRBJ2-3,TGTGCCAGCAGCGGGCAGGAGGACAGGGGAGCCACAGATACGCAGTATTTT,CASSGQEDRGATDTQYF
TRBV2,.,.,TRBJ1-6,TGTGCCAGCCGGGAGGGTGGTTTTCGGGGAATTTCACCCCTCCACTTT,CASREGGFRGISPLHF
TRBV9,few,TRBD1,TRBJ1-6,TGTGCCAGCAGCGCTCTTCAGACAGGGGCGAATTCACCCCTCCACTTT,CASSALQTGANSPLHF
TRBV6-1,few,.,TRBJ2-3,TGTGCCACCACCTTGGGGGCTCATAGGGGGGATACGCAGTATTTT,CATTLGAHRGDTQYF